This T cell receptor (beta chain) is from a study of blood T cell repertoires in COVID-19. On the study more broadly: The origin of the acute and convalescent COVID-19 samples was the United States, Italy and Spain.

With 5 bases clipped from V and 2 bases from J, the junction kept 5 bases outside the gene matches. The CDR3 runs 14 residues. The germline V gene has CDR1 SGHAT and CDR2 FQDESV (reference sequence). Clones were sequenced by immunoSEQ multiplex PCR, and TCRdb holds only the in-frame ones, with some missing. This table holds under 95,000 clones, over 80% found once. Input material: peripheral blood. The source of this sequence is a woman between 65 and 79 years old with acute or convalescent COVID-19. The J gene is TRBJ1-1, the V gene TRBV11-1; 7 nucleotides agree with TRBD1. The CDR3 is CASSPGQTNTEAFF. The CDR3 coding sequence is TGTGCCAGCAGCCCGGGACAGACCAACACTGAAGCTTTCTTT.